This TCR beta chain was captured by sequencing in a study of blood T cell repertoires in COVID-19. Study as a whole: Samples of COVID-19 (acute and convalescent) were obtained from the United States, Italy and Spain. The cDNA or gDNA used as material had been derived from T cells, B-cell-depleted T cells, or PBMCs.

In the original workflow: Reference gene primer amplification yielded estimated nucleated cell counts. Method: immunoSEQ multiplex PCR; TCRdb's copy keeps in-frame clones and lacks some. V and J calls and clone size are those listed in that table; D and trimming were worked out from the DNA. The data contain about 520,000 clones, approximately 85% of them singletons. CDR3 size: 16 residues. Losses at the gene ends were 0 bases for V and 6 bases for J; bases not matched to a gene: 10. Germline-derived CDR1 and CDR2 are SGHRS and YFSETQ. The receptor comes from a human donor in a cohort sampled during active COVID-19. The source material was peripheral blood. J is TRBJ2-7 and V is TRBV5-1; 9 bases are shared with TRBD1. The CDR3 region has the DNA TGCGCCAGCAGCTTGGCAGAACAGGGGGCTAGTTCCGAGCAGTACTTC. Amino acid sequence: CASSLAEQGASSEQYF.